This T cell receptor (beta chain) was recovered during a study of T-cell reconstitution after alpha-beta-depleted transplantation in children. General observations from the study: Surviving recipient T cells and thymic progenitors produced the high day-60 TCRbeta diversity seen in some patients. T-cell counts and diversity at one year following transplant were attributed mainly to newly produced T cells. It was reported that alpha-beta T cells came from several hundred expanded graft clones (about two months after transplant).

CDR1 is LGHDT and CDR2 is YNNKEL in the germline V gene (reference sequence). The CDR3 runs 14 residues. Trimming cost V 0 bases and J 13 bases, with 16 bases left between them. The authors prepared the TCRbeta library with unique molecular identifiers. TCRdb itself ran the PCR reads through MiXCR, one entry per CDR3 protein. The sample lists around 800,000 distinct CDR3 sequences, approximately 15% seen once, with 5% in the top ten. With regard to this clonotype: Its antigen is still unknown.

This sequence originates from a male patient younger than 18 who had a stem cell transplant for acute lymphoblastic leukemia, so the T cells may come from the graft donor. Here the sequenced sample was PBMCs, mostly from graft donor cells, taken 360 days after TCRalphabeta/CD19-depleted stem cell transplant. The chain couples TRBV3-1 to TRBJ2-1; D uncertain. The CDR3 DNA reads as TGTGCCAGCAGCCAAGATCTAACCATGCTGAGACAGTTCTTC. This translates into CASSQDLTMLRQFF.